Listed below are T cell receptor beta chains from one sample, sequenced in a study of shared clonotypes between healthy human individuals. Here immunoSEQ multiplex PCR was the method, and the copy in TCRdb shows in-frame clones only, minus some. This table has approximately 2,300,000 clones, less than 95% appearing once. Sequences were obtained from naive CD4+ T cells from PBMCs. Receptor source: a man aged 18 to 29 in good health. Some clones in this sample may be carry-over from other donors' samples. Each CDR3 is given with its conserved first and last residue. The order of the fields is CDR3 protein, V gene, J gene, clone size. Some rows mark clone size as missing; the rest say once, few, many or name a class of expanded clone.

CDR3 protein: CASSRLQLTSGNTIYF; V gene: TRBV19; J gene: TRBJ1-3; clone size: once
CDR3 protein: CASSERLDDNIQYF; V gene: TRBV2; J gene: TRBJ2-4; clone size: NA
CDR3 protein: CASSTSGRVDTQYF; V gene: TRBV21-1; J gene: TRBJ2-3; clone size: NA
CDR3 protein: CASSFGTILNTGELFF; V gene: TRBV27; J gene: TRBJ2-2; clone size: NA
CDR3 protein: CASSAPGTGVGEQYF; V gene: TRBV7-9; J gene: TRBJ2-7; clone size: once
CDR3 protein: CASSPDRLSNQPQHF; V gene: TRBV2; J gene: TRBJ1-5; clone size: NA
CDR3 protein: CASSRTSGTYNEQFF; V gene: TRBV27; J gene: TRBJ2-1; clone size: NA
CDR3 protein: CASTTTGLAGGGYEQYF; V gene: TRBV28; J gene: TRBJ2-7; clone size: NA
CDR3 protein: CASSAASPAIGDEQYF; V gene: TRBV18; J gene: TRBJ2-7; clone size: NA
CDR3 protein: CASENARGSEQFF; V gene: TRBV2; J gene: TRBJ2-1; clone size: once
CDR3 protein: CASSPLGQLYGRNTEAFF; V gene: TRBV18; J gene: TRBJ1-1; clone size: NA
CDR3 protein: CASRRSGTRTDTQYF; V gene: TRBV28; J gene: TRBJ2-3; clone size: NA
CDR3 protein: CASSLGFHYNEQFF; V gene: TRBV7-2; J gene: TRBJ2-1; clone size: NA
CDR3 protein: CASSLLTGSRPEKLFF; V gene: TRBV11-2; J gene: TRBJ1-4; clone size: NA
CDR3 protein: CASSPSGSSYNEQFF; V gene: TRBV6-5; J gene: TRBJ2-1; clone size: NA
CDR3 protein: CAWRATGEGGKAFF; V gene: TRBV30; J gene: TRBJ1-1; clone size: NA
CDR3 protein: CAISENRYEQYF; V gene: TRBV10-3; J gene: TRBJ2-7; clone size: NA
CDR3 protein: CASSLEGQGADTQYF; V gene: TRBV5-1; J gene: TRBJ2-3; clone size: NA
CDR3 protein: CAWAKTGELFF; V gene: TRBV30; J gene: TRBJ2-2; clone size: NA
CDR3 protein: CAWRNVASPLHF; V gene: TRBV30; J gene: TRBJ1-6; clone size: NA
CDR3 protein: CASSLRLAGGSEQYF; V gene: TRBV5-6; J gene: TRBJ2-7; clone size: NA
CDR3 protein: CASSLDTDTQYF; V gene: TRBV28; J gene: TRBJ2-3; clone size: NA
CDR3 protein: CSVDSPAGNYNEQFF; V gene: TRBV29-1; J gene: TRBJ2-1; clone size: NA
CDR3 protein: CASSLEVGKLFF; V gene: TRBV7-8; J gene: TRBJ1-4; clone size: NA
CDR3 protein: CASSPQGSLNEKLFF; V gene: TRBV7-9; J gene: TRBJ1-4; clone size: NA
CDR3 protein: CASSGQRPYEQYF; V gene: TRBV6-1; J gene: TRBJ2-7; clone size: once
CDR3 protein: CASRGVSSGANVLTF; V gene: TRBV6-5; J gene: TRBJ2-6; clone size: NA
CDR3 protein: CASSCPLGEAYEQFF; V gene: TRBV7-4; J gene: TRBJ2-1; clone size: NA
CDR3 protein: CASSLSEGSGYTF; V gene: TRBV28; J gene: TRBJ1-2; clone size: NA
CDR3 protein: CAISPGGQETQYF; V gene: TRBV10-3; J gene: TRBJ2-5; clone size: NA
CDR3 protein: CASSLRTSGRELNRDYEQYF; V gene: TRBV5-1; J gene: TRBJ2-7; clone size: once
CDR3 protein: CASSPTTGGLGYTF; V gene: TRBV5-1; J gene: TRBJ1-2; clone size: NA
CDR3 protein: CATSRGTGGSGYTF; V gene: TRBV15; J gene: TRBJ1-2; clone size: NA
CDR3 protein: CASSIGSQTYEQYF; V gene: TRBV19; J gene: TRBJ2-7; clone size: once